This is a list of T cell receptor beta chains from one sample in a study of blood T cell repertoires in COVID-19. The data were produced by immunoSEQ multiplex PCR, yet TCRdb's version contains in-frame clones alone and is incomplete. Of 70,000 to 95,000 clones listed, around 90% are singletons. The sample taken for sequencing was peripheral blood. The receptors originated from a man aged 65 to 85 with acute or convalescent COVID-19. The CDR3 runs from the conserved cysteine through the conserved F or W. A D gene is named only where the DNA matches it firmly. Size values are once, few and many counts, or a class for expanded clones, and some rows have none.

v_gene,d_gene,j_gene,abundance,CDR3aa,CDR3nt
TRBV15,.,TRBJ2-7,.,CATSSDKIYEQYF,TGTGCCACCAGCAGCGACAAAATCTACGAGCAGTACTTC
TRBV19,.,TRBJ1-1,.,CASKPRNTEAFF,TGTGCCAGTAAACCGCGGAACACTGAAGCTTTCTTT
TRBV7-9,TRBD1,TRBJ2-7,.,CALSAGDRGTYEQYF,TGTGCCCTATCCGCCGGGGACAGGGGGACTTACGAGCAGTACTTC
TRBV19,TRBD2,TRBJ2-7,.,CASRNRGGTHEQYF,TGTGCCAGTAGGAACCGGGGGGGAACCCACGAGCAGTACTTC
TRBV5-6,TRBD1,TRBJ2-7,.,CASSPWDRGSEQYF,TGTGCCAGCAGCCCCTGGGACAGGGGCTCCGAGCAGTACTTC
TRBV5-1,TRBD2,TRBJ2-1,.,CASSRGPAGGGNEQFF,TGCGCCAGCAGCCGTGGGCCAGCGGGAGGGGGGAATGAGCAGTTCTTC
TRBV24-1,.,TRBJ2-1,.,CATSERSTAYNEQFF,TGTGCCACCAGTGAACGGTCTACAGCCTACAATGAGCAGTTCTTC
TRBV5-1,TRBD2,TRBJ2-2,.,CASSSAVTSGFFTGELFF,TGCGCCAGCAGCTCGGCAGTGACTAGCGGGTTTTTCACCGGGGAGCTGTTTTTT
TRBV7-2,TRBD1,TRBJ2-4,.,CASSLGNAGTGRNIQYF,TGTGCCAGCAGCTTAGGGAACGCCGGGACAGGGAGGAACATTCAGTACTTC
TRBV11-3,TRBD2,TRBJ2-1,.,CASSGTSGDNEQFF,TGTGCCAGCAGCGGGACTAGCGGGGACAATGAGCAGTTCTTC
TRBV28,.,TRBJ2-2,.,CASSLSTGYTGELFF,TGTGCCAGCAGTTTATCTACGGGGTACACCGGGGAGCTGTTTTTT
TRBV18,.,TRBJ2-7,once,CASSPDFSEQYF,TGTGCCAGCTCACCCGACTTCTCGGAGCAGTACTTC
TRBV19,.,TRBJ1-2,.,CASSTTGQSYGYTF,TGTGCCAGTAGTACAACCGGACAGAGCTATGGCTACACCTTC
TRBV11-1,.,TRBJ1-2,.,CASSPAGTYGYTF,TGTGCCAGCAGCCCCGCCGGGACTTATGGCTACACCTTC
TRBV7-9,.,TRBJ2-3,.,CASSPGVAGIDTQYF,TGTGCCAGCAGCCCTGGCGTTGCGGGGATAGATACGCAGTATTTT
TRBV4-2,TRBD2,TRBJ2-1,.,CASSAGVGSGSYNEQFF,TGTGCCAGCAGCGCGGGGGTGGGGAGTGGCTCCTACAATGAGCAGTTCTTC
TRBV3-1/TRBV3-2,.,TRBJ1-4,.,CASSQDLGGLFF,TGTGCCAGCAGCCAAGATCTCGGCGGACTGTTTTTT
TRBV6-5,.,TRBJ1-1,many,CASSSGPRYTEAFF,TGTGCCAGCAGTTCAGGGCCCCGATACACTGAAGCTTTCTTT
TRBV3-1/TRBV3-2,.,TRBJ1-2,.,CASSLGGSYTF,TGTGCCAGCAGCCTCGGAGGCAGCTACACCTTC
TRBV5-4,TRBD2,TRBJ2-2,.,CASSPGPAGTNTGELFF,TGTGCCAGCAGCCCTGGACCAGCGGGGACGAACACCGGGGAGCTGTTTTTT
TRBV29-1,TRBD1,TRBJ2-1,.,CSTDRGRYNEQFF,TGCAGCACGGACAGGGGGCGATACAATGAGCAGTTCTTC
TRBV19,.,TRBJ1-1,once,CASSIGLPVETEAFF,TGTGCCAGTAGTATAGGTCTGCCGGTAGAGACTGAAGCTTTCTTT
TRBV11-2,TRBD1,TRBJ2-7,.,CASSLGTGWSGYEQYF,TGTGCCAGCAGCTTAGGGACAGGTTGGTCGGGCTACGAGCAGTACTTC
TRBV6-2/TRBV6-3,TRBD1,TRBJ1-5,.,CASSYGQGGQPQHF,TGTGCCAGCAGTTACGGACAGGGAGGACAGCCCCAGCATTTT
TRBV5-5,.,TRBJ1-2,.,CASSQTGHYGYTF,TGTGCCAGCAGCCAGACAGGTCACTATGGCTACACCTTC
TRBV7-8,.,TRBJ2-3,.,CASSPGTLIAQYF,TGTGCCAGCAGCCCCGGAACACTAATTGCGCAGTATTTT
TRBV28,.,TRBJ2-4,.,CASSYAFSWQGPSLAKNIQYF,TGTGCCAGCAGTTACGCTTTCAGTTGGCAGGGGCCTTCTCTAGCCAAAAACATTCAGTACTTC
TRBV6-5,.,TRBJ1-6,.,CATPAGGAGSPLHF,TGTGCCACCCCGGCGGGGGGCGCTGGGTCACCCCTCCACTTT
TRBV5-1,.,TRBJ2-3,.,CASSSERSTDTQYF,TGCGCCAGCAGCTCCGAGCGGAGCACAGATACGCAGTATTTT
TRBV15,TRBD1,TRBJ1-5,.,CATSREQIQGNQPQHF,TGTGCCACCAGCAGGGAGCAAATACAGGGGAATCAGCCCCAGCATTTT
TRBV6-5,.,TRBJ2-1,.,CASSRTYNEQFF,TGTGCCAGCAGCCGGACTTACAATGAGCAGTTCTTC
TRBV30,TRBD1,TRBJ2-4,.,CAWNPGQGALAKNIQYF,TGTGCCTGGAATCCAGGACAGGGGGCCCTAGCCAAAAACATTCAGTACTTC